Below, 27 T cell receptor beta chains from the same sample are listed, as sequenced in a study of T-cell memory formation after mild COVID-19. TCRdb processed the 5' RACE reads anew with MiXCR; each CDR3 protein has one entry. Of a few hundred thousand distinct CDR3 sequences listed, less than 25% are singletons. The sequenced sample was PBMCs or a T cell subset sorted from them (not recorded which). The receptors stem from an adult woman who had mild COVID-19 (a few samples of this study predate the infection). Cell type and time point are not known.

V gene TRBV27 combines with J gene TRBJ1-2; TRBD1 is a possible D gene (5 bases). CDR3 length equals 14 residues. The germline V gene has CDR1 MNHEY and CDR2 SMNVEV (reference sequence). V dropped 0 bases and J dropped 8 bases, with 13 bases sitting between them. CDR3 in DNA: TGTGCCAGCAGTTTATCCCCCGGGGGAGTAGGCTACACCTTC. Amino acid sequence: CASSLSPGGVGYTF.

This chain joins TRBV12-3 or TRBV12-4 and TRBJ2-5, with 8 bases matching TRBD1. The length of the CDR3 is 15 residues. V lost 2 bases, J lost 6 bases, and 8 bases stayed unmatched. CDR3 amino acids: CASSLRPGGGKTQYF. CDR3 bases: TGTGCCAGCAGTTTAAGGCCAGGGGGCGGGAAGACCCAGTACTTC.

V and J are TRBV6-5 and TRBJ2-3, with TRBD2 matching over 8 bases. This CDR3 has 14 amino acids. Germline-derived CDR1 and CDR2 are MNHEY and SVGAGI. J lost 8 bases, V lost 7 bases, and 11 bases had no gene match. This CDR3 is CASNPGGIPATQYF. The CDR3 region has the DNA TGTGCCAGCAACCCGGGAGGGATTCCGGCTACGCAGTATTTT.

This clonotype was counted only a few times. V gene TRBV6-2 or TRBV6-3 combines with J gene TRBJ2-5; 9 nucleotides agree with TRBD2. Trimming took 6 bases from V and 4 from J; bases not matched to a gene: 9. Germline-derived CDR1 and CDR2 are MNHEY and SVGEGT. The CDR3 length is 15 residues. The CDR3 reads CASRRSGSDPETQYF. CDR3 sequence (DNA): TGTGCCAGCAGACGTAGCGGGAGTGACCCAGAGACCCAGTACTTC.

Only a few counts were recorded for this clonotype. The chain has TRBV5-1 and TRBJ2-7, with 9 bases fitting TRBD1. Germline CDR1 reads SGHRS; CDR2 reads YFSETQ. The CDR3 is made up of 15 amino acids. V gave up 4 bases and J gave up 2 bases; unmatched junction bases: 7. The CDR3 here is CASSPRTGATYEQYF. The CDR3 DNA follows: TGCGCCAGCAGCCCCCGGACAGGGGCGACCTACGAGCAGTACTTC.

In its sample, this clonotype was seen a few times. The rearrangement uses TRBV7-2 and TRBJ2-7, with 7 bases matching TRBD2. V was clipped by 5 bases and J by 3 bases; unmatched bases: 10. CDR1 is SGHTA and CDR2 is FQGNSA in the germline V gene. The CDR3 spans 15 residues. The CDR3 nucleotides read TGTGCCAGCAGCCCCAACAGCGGGACGCTCTACGAGCAGTACTTC. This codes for CASSPNSGTLYEQYF.

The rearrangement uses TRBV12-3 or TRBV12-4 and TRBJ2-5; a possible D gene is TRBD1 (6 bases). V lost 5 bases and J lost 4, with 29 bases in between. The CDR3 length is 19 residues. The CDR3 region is CASSPKSVWGRVRLETQYF. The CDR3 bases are TGTGCCAGCAGTCCAAAGTCAGTATGGGGGCGCGTACGCCTAGAGACCCAGTACTTC.

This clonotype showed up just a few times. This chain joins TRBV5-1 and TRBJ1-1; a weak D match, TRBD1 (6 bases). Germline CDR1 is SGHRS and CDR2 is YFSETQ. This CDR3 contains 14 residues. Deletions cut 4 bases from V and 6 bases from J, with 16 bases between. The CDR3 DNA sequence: TGCGCCAGCAGCAGGGACAAAGGAGGGTCTGAAGCTTTCTTT. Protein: CASSRDKGGSEAFF. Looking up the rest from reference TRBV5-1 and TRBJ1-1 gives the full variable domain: KAGVTQTPRYLIKTRGQQVTLSCSPISGHRSVSWYQQTPGQGLQFLFEYFSETQRNKGNFPGRFSGRQFSNSRSEMNVSTLELGDSALYLCASSRDKGGSEAFFGQGTRLTVV.

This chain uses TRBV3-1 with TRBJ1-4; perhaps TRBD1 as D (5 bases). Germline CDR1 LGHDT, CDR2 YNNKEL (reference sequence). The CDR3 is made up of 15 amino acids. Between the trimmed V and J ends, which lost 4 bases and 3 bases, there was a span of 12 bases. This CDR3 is CASSLRDLSNEKLFF. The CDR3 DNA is TGTGCCAGCAGCCTAAGGGACCTCTCTAATGAAAAACTGTTTTTT.

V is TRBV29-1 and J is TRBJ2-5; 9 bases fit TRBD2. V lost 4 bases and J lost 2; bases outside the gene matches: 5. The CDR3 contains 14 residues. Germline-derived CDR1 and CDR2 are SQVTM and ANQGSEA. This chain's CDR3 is CSVAMTSGQETQYF. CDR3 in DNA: TGCAGCGTTGCAATGACTAGCGGACAAGAGACCCAGTACTTC.

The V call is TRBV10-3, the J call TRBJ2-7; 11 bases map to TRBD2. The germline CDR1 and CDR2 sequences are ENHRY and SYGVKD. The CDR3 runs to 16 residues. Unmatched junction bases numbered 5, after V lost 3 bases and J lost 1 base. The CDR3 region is CAISDPGLADSYEQYF. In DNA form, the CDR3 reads TGTGCCATCAGTGACCCGGGACTAGCGGATTCCTACGAGCAGTACTTC.

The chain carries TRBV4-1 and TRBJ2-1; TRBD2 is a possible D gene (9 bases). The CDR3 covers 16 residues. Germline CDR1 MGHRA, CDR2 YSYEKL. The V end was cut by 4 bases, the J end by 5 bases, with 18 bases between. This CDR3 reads CASSPRGREGNNEQFF. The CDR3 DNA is TGCGCCAGCAGCCCCAGGGGGCGGGAGGGAAACAATGAGCAGTTCTTC.

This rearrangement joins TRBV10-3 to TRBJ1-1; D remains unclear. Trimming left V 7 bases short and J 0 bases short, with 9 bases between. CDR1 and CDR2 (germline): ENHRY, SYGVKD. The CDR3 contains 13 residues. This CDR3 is CAIMTQLNTEAFF. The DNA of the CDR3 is TGTGCCATCATGACCCAACTGAACACTGAAGCTTTCTTT.

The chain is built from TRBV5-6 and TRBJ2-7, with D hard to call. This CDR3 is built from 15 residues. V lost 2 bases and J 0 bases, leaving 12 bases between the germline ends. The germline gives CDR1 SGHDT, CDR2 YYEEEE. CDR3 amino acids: CASSFMENHSYEQYF. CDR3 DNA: TGTGCCAGCAGCTTCATGGAGAATCACTCCTACGAGCAGTACTTC.

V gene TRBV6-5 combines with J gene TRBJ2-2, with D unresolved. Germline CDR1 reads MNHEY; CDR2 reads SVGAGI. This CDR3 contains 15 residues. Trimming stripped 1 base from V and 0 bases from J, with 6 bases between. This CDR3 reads CASSYLDPNTGELFF. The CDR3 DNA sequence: TGTGCCAGCAGTTACTTGGACCCGAACACCGGGGAGCTGTTTTTT.

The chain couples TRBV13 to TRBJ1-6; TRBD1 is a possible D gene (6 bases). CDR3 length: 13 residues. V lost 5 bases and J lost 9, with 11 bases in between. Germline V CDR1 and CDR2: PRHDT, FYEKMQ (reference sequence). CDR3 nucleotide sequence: TGTGCCAGCAGCGAAGTCAGGGGTTCACCCCTCCACTTT. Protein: CASSEVRGSPLHF.

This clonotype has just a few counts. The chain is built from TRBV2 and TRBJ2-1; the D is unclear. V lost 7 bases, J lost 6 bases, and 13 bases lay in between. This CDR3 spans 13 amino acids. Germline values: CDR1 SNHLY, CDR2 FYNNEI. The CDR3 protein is CASNLRDGNEQFF. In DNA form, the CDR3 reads TGTGCCAGCAACTTAAGGGATGGCAATGAGCAGTTCTTC.

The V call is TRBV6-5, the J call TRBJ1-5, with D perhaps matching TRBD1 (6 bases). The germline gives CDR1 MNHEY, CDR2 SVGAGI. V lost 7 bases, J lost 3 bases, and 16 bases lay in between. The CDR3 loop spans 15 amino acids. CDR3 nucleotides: TGTGCCAGCAACCCGACCGGGACAAACAATCAGCCCCAGCATTTT. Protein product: CASNPTGTNNQPQHF.

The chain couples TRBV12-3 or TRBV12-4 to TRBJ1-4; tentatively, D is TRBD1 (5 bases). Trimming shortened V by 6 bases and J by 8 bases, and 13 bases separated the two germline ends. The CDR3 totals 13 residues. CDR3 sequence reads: CASSPMGGEKLFF. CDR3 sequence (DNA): TGTGCCAGCAGCCCTATGGGGGGGGAAAAACTGTTTTTT.

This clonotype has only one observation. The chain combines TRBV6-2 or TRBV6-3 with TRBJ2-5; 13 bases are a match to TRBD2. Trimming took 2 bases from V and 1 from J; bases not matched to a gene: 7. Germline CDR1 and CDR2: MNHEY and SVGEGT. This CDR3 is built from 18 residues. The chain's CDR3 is CASSYARLAGGLQETQYF. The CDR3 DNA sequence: TGTGCCAGCAGTTACGCCAGACTAGCGGGGGGACTCCAAGAGACCCAGTACTTC.

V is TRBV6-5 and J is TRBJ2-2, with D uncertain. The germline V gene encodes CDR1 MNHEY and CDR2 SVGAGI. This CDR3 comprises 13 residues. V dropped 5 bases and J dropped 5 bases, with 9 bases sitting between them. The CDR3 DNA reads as TGTGCCAGCAGTCCTGTCTCGACCGGGGAGCTGTTTTTT. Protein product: CASSPVSTGELFF.

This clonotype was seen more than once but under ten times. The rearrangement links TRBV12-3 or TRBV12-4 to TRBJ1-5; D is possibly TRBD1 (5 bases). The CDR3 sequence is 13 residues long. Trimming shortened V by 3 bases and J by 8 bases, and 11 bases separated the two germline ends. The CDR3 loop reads CASSFTGGEPQHF. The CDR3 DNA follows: TGTGCCAGCAGTTTCACGGGGGGAGAGCCCCAGCATTTT.

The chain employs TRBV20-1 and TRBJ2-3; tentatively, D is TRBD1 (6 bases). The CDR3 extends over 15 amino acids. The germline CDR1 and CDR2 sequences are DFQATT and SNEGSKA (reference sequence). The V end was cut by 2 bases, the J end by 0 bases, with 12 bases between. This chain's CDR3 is CSARRSGASTDTQYF. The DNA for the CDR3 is TGCAGTGCTAGAAGGTCAGGGGCTAGCACAGATACGCAGTATTTT.

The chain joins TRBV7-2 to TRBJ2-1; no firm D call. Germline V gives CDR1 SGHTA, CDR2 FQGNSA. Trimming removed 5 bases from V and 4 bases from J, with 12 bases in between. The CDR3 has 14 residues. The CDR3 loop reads CASSLRQVYNEQFF. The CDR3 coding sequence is TGTGCCAGCAGCCTAAGGCAGGTTTACAATGAGCAGTTCTTC.

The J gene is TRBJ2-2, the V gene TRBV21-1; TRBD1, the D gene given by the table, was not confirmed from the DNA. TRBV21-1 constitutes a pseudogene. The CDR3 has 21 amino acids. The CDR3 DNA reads TGTGCCAGCAGCAAAGCCATCGGGGAAGGGACAGAGTTCACTCACACCGGGGAGCTGTTTTTT. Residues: CASSKAIGEGTEFTHTGELFF.

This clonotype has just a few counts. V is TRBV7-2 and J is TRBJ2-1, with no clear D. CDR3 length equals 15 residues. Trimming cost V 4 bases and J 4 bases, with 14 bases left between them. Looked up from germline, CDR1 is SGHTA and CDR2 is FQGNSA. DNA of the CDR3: TGTGCCAGCAGCTCCAACCCCCTTTCTTACAATGAGCAGTTCTTC. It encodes CASSSNPLSYNEQFF.

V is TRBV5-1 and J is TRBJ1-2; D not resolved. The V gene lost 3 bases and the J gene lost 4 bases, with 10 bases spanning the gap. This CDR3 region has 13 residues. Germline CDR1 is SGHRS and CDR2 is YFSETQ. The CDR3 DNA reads TGCGCCAGCAGCTCGGACGGATCCTATGGCTACACCTTC. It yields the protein CASSSDGSYGYTF.